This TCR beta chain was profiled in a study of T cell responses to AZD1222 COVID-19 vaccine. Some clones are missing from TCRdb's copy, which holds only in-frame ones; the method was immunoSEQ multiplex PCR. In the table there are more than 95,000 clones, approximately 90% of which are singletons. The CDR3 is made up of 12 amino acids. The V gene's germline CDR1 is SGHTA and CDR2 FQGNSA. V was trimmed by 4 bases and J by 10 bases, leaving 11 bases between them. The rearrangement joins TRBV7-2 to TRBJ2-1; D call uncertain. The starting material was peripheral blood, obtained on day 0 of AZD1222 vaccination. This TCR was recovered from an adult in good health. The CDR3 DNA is TGTGCCAGCAGCTCTAACTTGGACGAGCAGTTCTTC. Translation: CASSSNLDEQFF.